What follows are 32 T cell receptor beta chains derived from one specimen sequenced in a study of early T cells in non-severe SARS-CoV-2 infection. TCRdb passed the 5' RACE reads through MiXCR, listing each CDR3 protein once. The sample includes about 50,000 distinct CDR3 sequences, approximately 8% seen only once; the top ten take 4% to 5.5%. Sequencing was performed on whole blood. All receptors derive from an adult who was a healthcare worker with PCR-confirmed SARS-CoV-2 infection or an uninfected control (not recorded which).

This clonotype has just a few counts. This chain uses TRBV12-2 with TRBJ2-6; the table's D call TRBD1 went unverified against the DNA. TRBV12-2 is a recognized pseudogene. CDR3 size: 21 residues. The CDR3 bases are TGTGCAAGTCCCCCGGGCGCTTACACGCGGGACAGGGGCTCTGGGGCCAACGTCCTGACTTTC. The encoded protein is CASPPGAYTRDRGSGANVLTF.

This clonotype came up many times. The CDR3 coding sequence is TGCGCCAGCAGCCTACAAGAGGGGACAGGGGACAATGAGCAGTTCTTC. Protein product: CASSLQEGTGDNEQFF. This chain connects TRBV4-1 to TRBJ2-1; TRBD1 matches 10 bases. This CDR3 comprises 16 residues. Germline assignment: CDR1 MGHRA and CDR2 YSYEKL. V dropped 4 bases and J dropped 5; count of bases not matched to a gene: 8.

This clonotype showed up many times. V and J are TRBV7-3 and TRBJ2-1; D is undetermined. In germline, CDR1 is SGHTA, CDR2 FQGTGA. The CDR3 contains 17 residues. V was cut by 7 bases and J by 3 bases, with 22 bases left in between. In nucleotides, the CDR3 is TGTGCCAGCACCTCCCTCGTTTATATGATTCTCTACAATGAGCAGTTCTTC. Its translation: CASTSLVYMILYNEQFF. The variable domain in full, with the rest retrieved from reference TRBV7-3 and TRBJ2-1, is GAGVSQTPSNKVTEKGKYVELRCDPISGHTALYWYRQSLGQGPEFLIYFQGTGAADDSGLPNDRFFAVRPEGSVSTLKIQRTERGDSAVYLCASTSLVYMILYNEQFFGPGTRLTVL.

This clonotype has ten or more counts. This chain connects TRBV29-1 to TRBJ1-4; D not resolved. In germline, CDR1 is SQVTM, CDR2 ANQGSEA. This CDR3 is 11 amino acids long. Trimming left V 7 bases short and J 8 bases short, with 11 bases between. The CDR3 sequence is CSATTGEKLFF. CDR3 bases: TGCAGCGCTACGACGGGGGAAAAACTGTTTTTT.

This clonotype was seen at least ten times. J is TRBJ2-7 and V is TRBV7-9, with 9 nucleotides matching TRBD1. Losses at the gene ends were 5 bases for V and 2 bases for J; bases not matched to a gene: 7. The CDR3 spans 15 residues. CDR1 and CDR2 from the germline V gene are SEHNR and FQNEAQ (reference sequence). This CDR3 reads CASSATGGTTYEQYF. Written as DNA, the CDR3 is TGTGCCAGCAGCGCTACAGGGGGCACTACCTACGAGCAGTACTTC.

CDR3 sequence: CASSLDRGTYEQYF. As DNA, the CDR3 is TGTGCCAGCAGCTTAGACAGGGGAACCTACGAGCAGTACTTC. The chain carries TRBV11-2 and TRBJ2-7, with D maybe TRBD1 (6 bases). The V end was cut by 0 bases, the J end by 2 bases, with 8 bases between. This CDR3 region has 14 residues. Germline V gene lookup returns CDR1 SGHAT and CDR2 FQNNGV. The full variable domain, completed using reference TRBV11-2 and TRBJ2-7, is EAGVAQSPRYKIIEKRQSVAFWCNPISGHATLYWYQQILGQGPKLLIQFQNNGVVDDSQLPKDRFSAERLKGVDSTLKIQPAKLEDSAVYLCASSLDRGTYEQYFGPGTRLTVT.

This clonotype was recorded many times. This chain links TRBV3-1 with TRBJ2-1, with D perhaps matching TRBD2 (6 bases). The V and J ends lost 3 bases and 7 bases respectively, with 13 bases between them. In germline, CDR1 is LGHDT, CDR2 YNNKEL (reference sequence). This CDR3 is 14 amino acids long. The CDR3 protein is CASSHTGLKNEQFF. In nucleotides, the CDR3 is TGTGCCAGCAGCCATACGGGACTTAAAAATGAGCAGTTCTTC.

This clonotype was detected ten times or more. The V and J genes are TRBV24-1 and TRBJ2-7; D ambiguous. CDR3 length equals 8 residues. V lost 4 bases and J 9 bases, leaving 0 bases between the germline ends. From germline, CDR1 is KGHDR and CDR2 SFDVKD. The CDR3 region has the DNA TGTGCCACCAGTGAGCAGTACTTC. Protein: CATSEQYF.

This clonotype was found many times. The V and J genes are TRBV10-3 and TRBJ2-2; 8 positions match TRBD2. J was trimmed by 4 bases and V by 9 bases; bases with no gene match: 10. This CDR3 spans 15 amino acids. CDR1 is ENHRY, CDR2 SYGVKD, per germline. This CDR3 is CAIKSGLESTGELFF. The CDR3 coding sequence is TGTGCCATAAAGTCGGGACTAGAAAGCACCGGGGAGCTGTTTTTT.

This sequence joins TRBV5-1 and TRBJ2-7, with a tentative D call TRBD1 (5 bases). The CDR3 sequence is 13 residues long. Per germline, CDR1 SGHRS and CDR2 YFSETQ. V was clipped by 4 bases and J by 3 bases, with 11 bases between them. As DNA, the CDR3 is TGCGCCAGCAGCAGGGCAGACAGCTACGAGCAGTACTTC. Translating it yields CASSRADSYEQYF.

This clonotype was observed many times. The chain employs TRBV5-6 and TRBJ1-1, with D tentatively TRBD1 (6 bases). Germline loops: CDR1 SGHDT, CDR2 YYEEEE. The CDR3 has 13 amino acids. Deletions cut 4 bases from V and 1 base from J, with 8 bases between. The CDR3 DNA follows: TGTGCCAGCAGCAGGACAGCGAACACTGAAGCTTTCTTT. Its translation: CASSRTANTEAFF. Full variable domain (remainder filled in from reference TRBV5-6 and TRBJ1-1): DAGVTQSPTHLIKTRGQQVTLRCSPKSGHDTVSWYQQALGQGPQFIFQYYEEEERQRGNFPDRFSGHQFPNYSSELNVNALLLGDSALYLCASSRTANTEAFFGQGTRLTVV.

This clonotype was counted at least ten times. J is TRBJ2-1 and V is TRBV7-8, with 7 bases matching TRBD2. Germline loops: CDR1 SGHVS, CDR2 FQNEAQ. The CDR3 has 15 amino acids. V lost 3 bases, J lost 8 bases, and 10 bases stayed unmatched. Here the CDR3 DNA reads TGTGCCAGCAGCTTTAGCCGGGGGAGGGTCGATGAGCAGTTCTTC. It encodes CASSFSRGRVDEQFF.

This chain links TRBV6-1 with TRBJ2-1; 8 nucleotides agree with TRBD2. CDR3 length: 14 residues. CDR1 is MNHNS and CDR2 is SASEGT in the germline V gene. The J segment lost 5 bases and the V segment lost 4 bases, leaving 4 bases of the junction unmatched. The CDR3 region is CASSGAGANNEQFF. CDR3 DNA sequence: TGTGCCAGCAGTGGAGCGGGGGCCAACAATGAGCAGTTCTTC.

Only a few counts were recorded for this clonotype. The chain is built from TRBV28 and TRBJ2-3; D gene unclear. The CDR3 sequence is 13 residues long. V lost 2 bases and J lost 5, with 8 bases in between. The germline gives CDR1 MDHEN, CDR2 SYDVKM. The CDR3 protein is CASSLKGGDTQYF. The CDR3 nucleotides read TGTGCCAGCAGTTTAAAGGGCGGAGATACGCAGTATTTT.

The gene calls are TRBV3-1 and TRBJ2-4; D gene uncertain. The CDR3 extends over 15 amino acids. Germline assignment: CDR1 LGHDT and CDR2 YNNKEL (reference sequence). The ends were cut back, 3 bases at V and 5 bases at J, with 14 bases in the middle. The DNA for the CDR3 is TGTGCCAGCAGCCAGCGGTATATCGGTCAAAACATTCAGTACTTC. Residues: CASSQRYIGQNIQYF.

This clonotype came up a few times. The rearrangement links TRBV5-1 to TRBJ2-7; 12 nucleotides agree with TRBD1. Germline V gene lookup returns CDR1 SGHRS and CDR2 YFSETQ. There are 15 residues in the CDR3. V lost 0 bases to trimming and J lost 6 bases; unmatched junction nucleotides: 4. CDR3 loop: CASSLGDRGPFEQYF. CDR3 sequence (DNA): TGCGCCAGCAGCTTGGGGGACAGGGGGCCCTTCGAGCAGTACTTC. Combining the CDR3 with reference TRBV5-1 and TRBJ2-7 gives the whole variable domain KAGVTQTPRYLIKTRGQQVTLSCSPISGHRSVSWYQQTPGQGLQFLFEYFSETQRNKGNFPGRFSGRQFSNSRSEMNVSTLELGDSALYLCASSLGDRGPFEQYFGPGTRLTVT.

V usage is TRBV4-1 and J usage is TRBJ2-2; D is perhaps TRBD1 or TRBD2 (5 bases each). CDR3 length equals 17 residues. Germline-derived CDR1 and CDR2 are MGHRA and YSYEKL. V shed 5 bases and J shed 1 base, with 17 bases lying between them. The CDR3 DNA is TGCGCCAGCAGCACGGGGACGACTAATCAGAACACCGGGGAGCTGTTTTTT. This sequence encodes CASSTGTTNQNTGELFF.

This clonotype turned up a few times. This chain connects TRBV4-1 to TRBJ2-1; 8 bases match TRBD1. The ends lost 5 bases at V and 15 bases at J; junction bases unmatched: 18. Germline values: CDR1 MGHRA, CDR2 YSYEKL. The CDR3 has 15 amino acids. The CDR3 DNA reads as TGCGCCAGCAGCACCCGACCGGACAGGGAGCGAAATCTGTTCTTC. Translation gives CASSTRPDRERNLFF.

The genes are TRBV19 and TRBJ2-1; no clear D. This CDR3 region has 13 residues. From germline, CDR1 is LNHDA and CDR2 SQIVND (reference sequence). V lost 3 bases and J 7 bases, leaving 10 bases between the germline ends. The CDR3 spells CASSIQPRNEQFF. The DNA for the CDR3 is TGTGCCAGTAGTATCCAACCCCGGAATGAGCAGTTCTTC.

At least ten counts were recorded for this clonotype. The chain employs TRBV20-1 and TRBJ2-1; 13 nucleotides line up with TRBD2. CDR1 and CDR2 from the germline V gene are DFQATT and SNEGSKA (reference sequence). The J segment lost 6 bases and the V segment lost 6 bases, leaving 5 bases of the junction unmatched. This CDR3 has 14 amino acids. The CDR3 coding sequence is TGCAGTGCACTAGCGGGAGGGCCTATCAATGAGCAGTTCTTC. Translated: CSALAGGPINEQFF.

This clonotype has a handful of counts. The chain uses TRBV6-5 and TRBJ2-3, with TRBD2 matching over 11 bases. Losses at the gene ends were 6 bases for V and 3 bases for J; bases not matched to a gene: 11. This CDR3 has 17 amino acids. Germline CDR1 MNHEY, CDR2 SVGAGI. The CDR3 DNA follows: TGTGCCAGCAGACTAGGGGCACTAGCGGGAGCGACAGATACGCAGTATTTT. Its translation is CASRLGALAGATDTQYF.

This clonotype was observed many times. The chain joins TRBV6-2 or TRBV6-3 to TRBJ2-1; D assignment may be TRBD1 or TRBD2 (5 bases each). CDR1 and CDR2 (germline): MNHEY, SVGEGT. The CDR3 runs to 15 residues. V was shortened by 6 bases and J by 6 bases, with 18 bases between the two germline ends. For the CDR3, the DNA is TGTGCCAGCAGGCGAGGGGAGTCCCGTGCCAATGAGCAGTTCTTC. Amino acids: CASRRGESRANEQFF.

In this sample, this clonotype turned up many times. The chain has TRBV20-1 and TRBJ2-1; 12 positions match TRBD2. Germline values: CDR1 DFQATT, CDR2 SNEGSKA (reference sequence). Trimming took 6 bases from V and 0 from J; bases not matched to a gene: 6. The CDR3 spans 16 residues. CDR3 DNA: TGCAGTGCCATGACTAGCGGGGGCCCCTCCTACAATGAGCAGTTCTTC. The encoded protein is CSAMTSGGPSYNEQFF.

In its sample, this clonotype was seen a few times. The chain joins TRBV9 to TRBJ2-1; D is uncertain. Deletions cut 3 bases from V and 15 bases from J, with 16 bases between. The length of the CDR3 is 12 residues. Per the germline V gene, CDR1 is SGDLS and CDR2 is YYNGEE. CDR3 sequence: CASSARLRDLFF. DNA for the CDR3: TGTGCCAGCAGCGCCCGTTTAAGGGATCTGTTCTTC.

This clonotype was counted at least ten times. The chain links TRBV6-1 to TRBJ1-4, with a possible D match to TRBD1 (6 bases). The germline V gene encodes CDR1 MNHNS and CDR2 SASEGT. CDR3 size: 15 residues. V lost 4 bases and J 5 bases, leaving 14 bases between the germline ends. CDR3 coding DNA: TGTGCCAGCAGTGCCCGACAGGCCTCAAATGAAAAACTGTTTTTT. Amino acid sequence: CASSARQASNEKLFF.

This clonotype was seen at least ten times. This sequence joins TRBV7-2 and TRBJ1-6; D is unresolved. The CDR3 loop spans 16 amino acids. Deletions cut 2 bases from V and 7 bases from J, with 15 bases between. Germline V lookup: CDR1 SGHTA, CDR2 FQGNSA. This CDR3 reads CASSLFPRGGNSPLHF. CDR3 in DNA: TGTGCCAGCAGCTTATTCCCCCGGGGTGGAAATTCACCCCTCCACTTT.

In this sample, this clonotype turned up a few times. The rearrangement joins TRBV10-1 to TRBJ1-1; D is ambiguous. The CDR3 is made up of 13 amino acids. The V gene lost 3 bases and the J gene lost 0 bases, with 5 bases spanning the gap. The germline V gene encodes CDR1 WNHNN and CDR2 SYGVQD (reference sequence). CDR3 nucleotide sequence: TGCGCCAGCAGTGAATCGTTGAACACTGAAGCTTTCTTT. As protein: CASSESLNTEAFF.

This clonotype was picked up a small number of times. CDR3 sequence reads: CSKSHGLYEQYF. CDR3 DNA: TGCTCCAAGAGCCACGGCCTGTACGAGCAGTACTTC. This chain connects TRBV5-1 to TRBJ2-7; no clear D. CDR3 length equals 12 residues. CDR1 is SGHRS and CDR2 is YFSETQ in the germline V gene.

The chain couples TRBV10-1 to TRBJ2-1, with D possibly being TRBD2 (5 bases). Germline V gives CDR1 WNHNN, CDR2 SYGVQD (reference sequence). Trimming cost V 5 bases and J 9 bases, with 17 bases left between them. CDR3 length equals 14 residues. CDR3 coding DNA: TGCGCCAGCAGTCCCGCGGCCCAGGCGGGTGAGCAGTTCTTC. As protein: CASSPAAQAGEQFF.

The sample holds many counts of this clonotype. The DNA of the CDR3 is TGTGCCTGGAGTGCCCGGGGGAGGCAGCCCCAGCATTTT. It specifies CAWSARGRQPQHF. The J gene is TRBJ1-5, the V gene TRBV30, with a possible D match to TRBD1 (5 bases). Germline CDR1 is GTSNPN and CDR2 is SVGIG (reference sequence). V was cut by 1 base and J by 7 bases, with 11 bases left in between. The CDR3 is made up of 13 amino acids.

Many counts were recorded for this clonotype. The chain joins TRBV4-1 to TRBJ2-7, with D hard to call. Germline values: CDR1 MGHRA, CDR2 YSYEKL. The CDR3 length is 14 residues. V was pared by 2 bases and J by 1 base, with 9 bases between. CDR3 in amino acids: CASSQFGESYEQYF. In DNA, the CDR3 is TGCGCCAGCAGCCAATTTGGCGAGTCCTACGAGCAGTACTTC.

This clonotype was recorded at least ten times. This chain uses TRBV28 with TRBJ2-1; no definite D call. The CDR3 length is 13 residues. The ends were cut back, 5 bases at V and 6 bases at J, with 11 bases in the middle. Germline V gene lookup returns CDR1 MDHEN and CDR2 SYDVKM. This chain's CDR3 is CASSRTLLNEQFF. The CDR3 DNA follows: TGTGCCAGCAGTCGAACTCTACTCAATGAGCAGTTCTTC. Filled out from reference TRBV28 and TRBJ2-1, the complete variable domain reads DVKVTQSSRYLVKRTGEKVFLECVQDMDHENMFWYRQDPGLGLRLIYFSYDVKMKEKGDIPEGYSVSREKKERFSLILESASTNQTSMYLCASSRTLLNEQFFGPGTRLTVL.